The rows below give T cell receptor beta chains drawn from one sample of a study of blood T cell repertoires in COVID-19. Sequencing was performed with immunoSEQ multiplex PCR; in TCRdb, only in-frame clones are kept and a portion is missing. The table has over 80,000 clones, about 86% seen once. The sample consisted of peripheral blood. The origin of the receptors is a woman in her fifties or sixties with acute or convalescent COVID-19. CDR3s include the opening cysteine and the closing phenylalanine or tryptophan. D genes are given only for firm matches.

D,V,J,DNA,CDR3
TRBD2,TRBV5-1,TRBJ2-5,TGCGCCAGCCAGCGGGGGAGCCAAGAGACCCAGTACTTC,CASQRGSQETQYF
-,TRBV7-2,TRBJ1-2,TGTGCCAGCAGCCTAAGCGGGGGACGGGGCTACACCTTC,CASSLSGGRGYTF
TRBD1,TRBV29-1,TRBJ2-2,TGCAGCGTCGACAGGGGCAACACCGGGGAGCTGTTTTTT,CSVDRGNTGELFF
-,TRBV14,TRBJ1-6,TGTGCCAGCAGACCGAGTCAGGGGTTGAATTCACCCCTCCACTTT,CASRPSQGLNSPLHF
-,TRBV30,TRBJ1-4,TGTGCCTGGAGTGAACAGTTTAATGAAAAACTGTTTTTT,CAWSEQFNEKLFF
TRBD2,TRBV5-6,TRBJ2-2,TGTGCCAGCAGCTTAGCGGGAGGCGGTGAGCTGTTTTTT,CASSLAGGGELFF
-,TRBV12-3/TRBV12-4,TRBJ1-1,TGTGCCAGCAGCTCAATGGGGAGGGAAGCTTTCTTT,CASSSMGREAFF
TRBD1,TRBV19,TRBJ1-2,TGTGCCAGTAAGGACAGGGGATTGGATGGCTACACCTTC,CASKDRGLDGYTF
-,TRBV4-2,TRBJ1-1,TGTGCCAGCAGCCGACAAAATGACGATAGGGAAGCTTTCTTT,CASSRQNDDREAFF
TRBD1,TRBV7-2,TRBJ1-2,TGTGCCAGCAGCTCCTCCGGGACAGGGTTCCTCGGCTACACCTTC,CASSSSGTGFLGYTF
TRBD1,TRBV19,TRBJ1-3,TGTGCCACTCGGACAGGGGTAAACACCATATATTTT,CATRTGVNTIYF
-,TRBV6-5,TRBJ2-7,TGTGCCAGCAGTTACTCGGGCAGTTACTACGAGCAGTACTTC,CASSYSGSYYEQYF
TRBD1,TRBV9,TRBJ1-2,TGTGCCAGCAGCGAAACAGGGGCCTATGGCTACACCTTC,CASSETGAYGYTF